The sequence of this T cell receptor beta chain was determined in a study of blood T cell repertoires in COVID-19 (dated by TCRdb to between 2020 and 2021). Notes on the research overall: The collaborator samples originated in the United States, Italy and Spain and spanned the acute and convalescent phases of COVID-19. The material from the prospective study consisted of cDNA or gDNA derived from T cells, B-cell-depleted T cells, or PBMCs. Deeply sampled blood TCRbeta repertoires from subjects exposed to, actively infected with, or recovered from COVID-19 were included in the dataset. A freely available public database, intended as a resource for researchers studying the immune response to SARS-CoV-2, is where the repertoires were released. The samples were drawn from the first 160 participants of the ongoing ImmuneRACE study and from over 950 subjects provided by 6 global collaborators. Sample metadata almost always included a de-identified subject ID, COVID-19 status, age in years and sex. HLA class I and class II types, where available, came from metadata supplied by the sample provider rather than from assay-based typing. The paper's findings and limits, for the study overall: Clinical and demographic metadata were provided uncurated, with the amount varying by source and participant.

TCRbeta CDR3 regions were amplified from genomic DNA by means of the immunoSEQ Assay, a bias-controlled multiplex PCR. For the original study's pipeline: The number of nucleated cells in each sample was estimated by amplification of reference gene primers within the assay. To quantify the absolute abundance of each unique TCRbeta CDR3 rearrangement, sequence reads were collapsed and filtered. For each sample, productive Simpson clonality was calculated as the square root of Simpson's diversity index across productive rearrangements. The immuneACCESS repertoire file appears here via TCRdb, limited to in-frame rearrangements. These files lack a portion of the clones; in checked studies, under half of the deficit traces to unresolved V genes, and the cause of the others is not known. V and J calls and clone size are as listed in that table; D and trimming were resolved from the DNA. Present in this sample are over 250,000 clones, about nine tenths of which were seen just once. The ten largest clonotypes hold roughly 1.1% of the sample.

Participants in the prospective study were enrolled through a virtual design, were aged roughly 18 to 100 years, and lived in under 25 United States geographic areas. In the prospective study, cohorts were assigned on the basis of participant-reported clinical history obtained from a screening survey and a study questionnaire. Recovered participants in ImmuneRACE Cohort 3 were defined as having two consecutive negative NP/OP PCR tests, clearance from a healthcare professional, or resolution of symptoms. In the prospective study, mobile phlebotomists collected whole blood, serum and a nasopharyngeal or oropharyngeal swab from each participant. Over a roughly 2-month period, participants in the prospective study had the option of providing additional blood draws and questionnaires. Prospective study blood samples were shipped either frozen or at room temperature before DNA extraction. In the germline V gene (reference sequence), CDR1 corresponds to MNHEY and CDR2 to SMNVEV. The CDR3 measures 16 amino acids from cysteine to phenylalanine. Only the CDR3 part of the read is kept: 48 bases, read in frame from the first base. The germline V end is reduced by 2 bases and the J end by 3 bases; junction bases left unmatched: 9.

This clone was counted once. Its antigen specificity is not known. No base quality information exists; no much larger clone differs at one position. This sequence uses TRBV27 and TRBJ2-7; 8 bases in the middle match TRBD2. This receptor was obtained from a woman in her twenties or thirties who had recovered from COVID-19. The sequencing input was PBMCs or T cells enriched from blood (not recorded which). The CDR3 region has the sequence CASSLRGRAGDYEQYF. DNA sequence: TGTGCCAGCAGTTTAAGAGGGCGAGCGGGAGACTACGAGCAGTACTTC.